This TCR beta chain was identified in a study of blood T cell repertoires in COVID-19. The V gene lost 3 bases and the J gene lost 7 bases, with 7 bases spanning the gap. Germline V CDR1 and CDR2: SGHVS, FNYEAQ. The CDR3 extends over 13 amino acids. Libraries were prepared by immunoSEQ multiplex PCR; TCRdb keeps only in-frame clonotypes and omits some of them. The top ten hold approximately 2.5% of the sample, which has some 390,000 clones, around 87% seen once. This clone was seen only a few times. This TCR was sampled from a woman in her sixties with COVID-19, enrolled during active disease. Sequencing was performed on peripheral blood. J is TRBJ1-6 and V is TRBV7-6; D might be TRBD1 (6 bases). CDR3 DNA: TGTGCCAGCAGCTTTCAGGGGAATTCACCCCTCCACTTT. Protein sequence: CASSFQGNSPLHF.